The 30 T cell receptor beta chains below come from one sample, sequenced in a study of tumor-infiltrating lymphocytes in primary liver carcinoma. Constant-region priming of around 530 ng total RNA yielded TCR beta cDNA. What produced the TCR beta libraries was three nested multiplex PCR rounds using slightly modified ARM-PCR. Researchers ran the first two PCR rounds for approximately 9 cycles each with TRBV1-TRBV30 forward primers and a C-beta reverse primer. Each CDR3 protein is one row after TCRdb ran MiXCR on the multiplex PCR reads. The sample has tens of thousands of distinct CDR3 sequences, 55% to 75% seen once. Unsorted bulk tissue of about 20-32 mg yielded co-extracted RNA and DNA. The sequenced sample consisted of liver tumor tissue from sampling region 5. As to subset: tumor region T5, tumor centre. These receptors all stem from a man in his forties with primary liver carcinoma and hepatitis B virus infection.

About this clonotype itself: The germline gene is not matched at one end of the junction; a read error may be the cause. The chain links TRBV6-5 to TRBJ1-1; D is ambiguous. The germline V gene has CDR1 MNHEY and CDR2 SVGAGI. The CDR3 extends over 12 amino acids. CDR3 nucleotide sequence: TGTGCCAGCAGCACGCGGAGTGCTGAAGCTTCCTTT. This codes for CASSTRSAEASF.

On this clonotype itself: A read error may be the cause here, since a much bigger clone is one base away. The rearrangement joins TRBV7-8 to TRBJ2-7; 10 bases map to TRBD1. The CDR3 length is 13 residues. Germline loops: CDR1 SGHVS, CDR2 FQNEAQ. Trimming cost V 7 bases and J 6 bases; bases outside gene matches: 6. CDR3 amino acids: CASNRDRGIEQYF. For the CDR3, the DNA is TGTGCCAGCAACAGGGACAGGGGTATCGAGCAGTACTTC.

Turning to this clonotype: Here the CDR3 omits its conserved ending phenylalanine or tryptophan, so a read error is the likely source. The V call is TRBV11-2, the J call TRBJ2-3, with a weak D call TRBD2 (6 bases). V was pared by 11 bases and J by 4 bases, with 19 bases between. The CDR3 is 14 residues long. In germline, CDR1 is SGHAT, CDR2 FQNNGV. CDR3: CAGRAREPADTQYY. For the CDR3, the DNA is TGTGCCGGACGGGCACGGGAGCCTGCAGATACGCAGTATTAT.

The rearrangement links TRBV11-2 to TRBJ2-4; 10 bases map to TRBD2. Germline CDR1 is SGHAT and CDR2 is FQNNGV. The CDR3 covers 17 residues. V was clipped by 0 bases and J by 1 base; unmatched bases: 3. Written as DNA, the CDR3 is TGTGCCAGCAGCTTAGATACTAGCGGGATTGCCAAAAACATTCAGTACTTC. It specifies CASSLDTSGIAKNIQYF.

The chain is built from TRBV10-3 and TRBJ2-7, with 8 nucleotides matching TRBD1. The CDR3 extends over 13 amino acids. The V segment lost 4 bases and the J segment 7 bases; nucleotides outside the gene matches: 6. CDR1 is ENHRY and CDR2 is SYGVKD in the germline V gene. CDR3 sequence: CAISGQGYYEQYF. The CDR3 DNA is TGTGCCATCAGTGGACAGGGGTACTATGAGCAGTACTTC.

A note on this clonotype: No conserved phenylalanine or tryptophan ends this CDR3, so it is likely a read error. The chain is built from TRBV6-1 and TRBJ2-3; possibly TRBD1 for D (5 bases). The DNA end is a closer match to TRBJ1-5, so the J assignment may be wrong. Germline V CDR1 and CDR2: MNHNS, SASEGT. The CDR3 contains 14 residues. Here the CDR3 reads CASSERGVPDTQHY. Here the CDR3 DNA reads TGTGCCAGCAGTGAACGGGGGGTCCCAGATACGCAGCATTAT.

With respect to this clonotype: Compared with germline, one end of the junction differs, possibly owing to a read error. V is TRBV12-3 or TRBV12-4 and J is TRBJ2-7, with 8 positions matching TRBD1. The CDR3 covers 12 residues. The CDR3 reads CTSSFQGAAQYF. CDR3 nucleotides: TGTACCAGCAGTTTCCAGGGGGCGGCACAGTACTTC.

This clonotype was recorded many times. CDR3 in DNA: TGCAGCGTTGTGTCCACTCAAGAGACCCAGTACTTC. Protein sequence: CSVVSTQETQYF. The V call is TRBV29-1, the J call TRBJ2-5; no clear D gene. This CDR3 comprises 12 residues. V gave up 4 bases and J gave up 2 bases, with 8 bases separating them. The V gene's germline CDR1 is SQVTM and CDR2 ANQGSEA. The entire variable domain, with the rest obtained from reference TRBV29-1 and TRBJ2-5, is as follows: SAVISQKPSRDICQRGTSLTIQCQVDSQVTMMFWYRQQPGQSLTLIATANQGSEATYESGFVIDKFPISRPNLTFSTLTVSNMSPEDSSIYLCSVVSTQETQYFGPGTRLLVL.

The table lists this clonotype with many counts. The CDR3 coding sequence is TGTGCCATCAGAGAACCAGGACAGGGACGAAACACCATATATTTT. Translating gives CAIREPGQGRNTIYF. The chain combines TRBV10-3 with TRBJ1-3; 8 nucleotides agree with TRBD1. Germline V gene sequence: CDR1 ENHRY, CDR2 SYGVKD. V gave up 6 bases and J gave up 5 bases; unmatched junction bases: 9. The CDR3 runs to 15 residues.

This sequence joins TRBV1 and TRBJ2-3; TRBD2, the D gene given by the table, was not confirmed from the DNA. TRBV1 corresponds to a pseudogene. The CDR3 is made up of 19 amino acids. CDR3 region: CTSSQVSSVTSGCTDTQYF. The DNA of the CDR3 is TGTACCAGCAGCCAAGTATCATCCGTGACTAGTGGATGCACAGATACGCAGTATTTT.

V is TRBV18 and J is TRBJ2-7; TRBD1 or TRBD2 may be the D gene (6 bases each). This CDR3 region has 15 residues. Trimming took off 0 bases at V and 4 bases at J, with 13 bases between the two ends. Germline V CDR1 and CDR2: KGHSH, LQKENI. For the CDR3, the DNA is TGTGCCAGCTCACCACCAGGGGGGACTCAGTACGAGCAGTACTTC. This translates into CASSPPGGTQYEQYF.

On this clonotype: Its ends do not fully match the called genes, so a read error is possible. V and J are TRBV4-1 and TRBJ2-4, with TRBD2 identical over 10 bases. The germline V gene has CDR1 MGHRA and CDR2 YSYEKL. The CDR3 is 18 amino acids. The CDR3 reads CANSQIPGTSAAKNIHYF. In DNA, the CDR3 is TGCGCCAACAGCCAAATTCCCGGGACTAGCGCCGCCAAAAACATTCACTACTTC.

The CDR3: CSMRGQVLYNEQFF. DNA of the CDR3: TGCAGTATGAGGGGACAGGTCCTTTACAATGAGCAGTTCTTC. The chain employs TRBV29-1 and TRBJ2-1, with 8 bases aligning to TRBD1. The CDR3 totals 14 residues. CDR1 and CDR2 from the germline V gene are SQVTM and ANQGSEA.

The V and J genes are TRBV4-1 and TRBJ2-1; 7 positions agree with TRBD2. This CDR3 has 14 amino acids. In germline, CDR1 is MGHRA, CDR2 YSYEKL. The CDR3 sequence: CAGSQAGEYNEQFF. CDR3 nucleotides: TGCGCTGGCAGCCAGGCGGGAGAGTACAATGAGCAGTTCTTC.

This clonotype was counted many times. The chain combines TRBV6-5 with TRBJ2-5, with TRBD2 identical over 8 bases. The CDR3 has 14 amino acids. Per germline, CDR1 MNHEY and CDR2 SVGAGI. V gave up 2 bases and J gave up 1 base; unmatched junction bases: 0. CDR3 region: CASSYGTSQETQYF. The CDR3, as DNA: TGTGCCAGCAGTTACGGGACTAGCCAAGAGACCCAGTACTTC.

Details on this clonotype: A junction boundary mismatches the germline segment, possibly from a read error. J is TRBJ2-1 and V is TRBV6-5, with 13 bases matching TRBD2. Germline CDR1 and CDR2: MNHEY and SVGAGI. This CDR3 contains 15 residues. The CDR3 region is CASNYRTSGSHEQFF. The CDR3 DNA reads TGTGCCAGCAATTACCGGACTAGCGGGAGTCATGAGCAGTTCTTC.

This clonotype was recorded at least ten times. The chain uses TRBV6-1 and TRBJ2-1, with TRBD2 as a possible D gene (7 bases). The ends were cut back, 3 bases at V and 8 bases at J, with 14 bases in the middle. Looked up from germline, CDR1 is MNHNS and CDR2 is SASEGT. The CDR3 contains 14 residues. As DNA, the CDR3 is TGTGCCAGCAGTGATTTGGGGGGGGGCGATGAGCAGTTCTTC. Translating it yields CASSDLGGGDEQFF.

In the case of this clonotype: The junction and the germline gene differ at one end; a read error may be behind it. The chain carries TRBV7-3 and TRBJ2-7; no firm D call. The CDR3 consists of 13 residues. Germline V CDR1 and CDR2: SGHTA, FQGTGA. CDR3 nucleotide sequence: TGTGCCAGCAGCTTCCCCAGGCCCTACAAGCAGTACTTC. Protein sequence: CASSFPRPYKQYF.

In this sample, this clonotype turned up a few times. Written as DNA, the CDR3 is TGTGCCAGCAGCCGGGACAGGTACGGGCCTGGCTACACCTTC. It is translated as CASSRDRYGPGYTF. The chain has TRBV28 and TRBJ1-2; 8 positions agree with TRBD1. The CDR3 has 14 amino acids. Trimming at V came to 6 bases and at J to 7 bases, leaving 10 bases not matched to a gene. CDR1 MDHEN and CDR2 SYDVKM come from the germline V gene.

As regards this clonotype: A read error may be the cause here, since a much bigger clone is one base away. The rearrangement links TRBV28 to TRBJ2-7; the match to TRBD1 covers 11 bases. The germline V gene has CDR1 MDHEN and CDR2 SYDVKM. CDR3 length equals 14 residues. The CDR3 sequence is CTSSPGTGGYEQYF. In nucleotides, the CDR3 is TGTACCAGCAGCCCCGGGACAGGGGGCTACGAGCAGTACTTC.

Note on this clonotype: A junction end diverges from the germline sequence, so it may reflect a read error. The gene calls are TRBV28 and TRBJ2-5; D call uncertain. CDR1 and CDR2 from the germline V gene are MDHEN and SYDVKM. The CDR3 has 14 amino acids. The CDR3 region is CVSSLSSWSATQYF. CDR3 coding DNA: TGTGTCAGCAGTTTGTCAAGCTGGAGTGCGACCCAGTACTTC.

This chain uses TRBV24-1 with TRBJ2-5; 7 nucleotides agree with TRBD2. Looked up from germline, CDR1 is KGHDR and CDR2 is SFDVKD. V shed 4 bases and J 4 bases; nucleotides not matched to a gene: 5. The CDR3 sequence is 14 residues long. As DNA, the CDR3 is TGTGCCACCAGTGAAGTGAGCGGGACAGAGACCCAGTACTTC. Its translation: CATSEVSGTETQYF.

A remark on this clonotype: At one of its ends the junction is not consistent with the germline gene, which may arise from a read error. The gene calls are TRBV4-1 and TRBJ1-6; D uncertain. The germline CDR1 and CDR2 sequences are MGHRA and YSYEKL. The CDR3 runs 14 residues. The CDR3 loop is CDSSQGQLGSPLHF. The DNA of the CDR3 is TGCGACAGCAGCCAAGGGCAGCTAGGCTCACCCCTCCACTTT.

This chain uses TRBV11-2 with TRBJ2-1; TRBD2 might be the D (5 bases). CDR1 and CDR2 (germline): SGHAT, FQNNGV. This CDR3 is 17 amino acids long. The CDR3 region is CDSSLGRVGSSYNEQFF. CDR3 nucleotide sequence: TGTGACAGTAGCTTGGGGAGAGTAGGGAGCTCCTACAATGAGCAGTTCTTC.

The rearrangement joins TRBV29-1 to TRBJ2-1, with 12 bases fitting TRBD2. The CDR3 contains 14 residues. The germline V gene has CDR1 SQVTM and CDR2 ANQGSEA. With 7 bases clipped from V and 10 bases from J, the junction kept 11 bases outside the gene matches. In DNA, the CDR3 is TGCAGCGGCGGACTAGCGGGAATGTCAAAAGAGCAGTTCTTC. Its protein is CSGGLAGMSKEQFF.

A note on this clonotype: A much larger clonotype is one base distant, so this may be a read error. V and J are TRBV28 and TRBJ2-5, with D unresolved. Germline V gives CDR1 MDHEN, CDR2 SYDVKM. The CDR3 extends over 13 amino acids. In nucleotides, the CDR3 is TGTGCCAGCAGTTGGGTTGGCCCGGAGACCCAGCACTTC. Translating it yields CASSWVGPETQHF.

Worth noting for this clonotype: No conserved phenylalanine or tryptophan ends this CDR3, so it is likely a read error. The chain combines TRBV5-1 with TRBJ2-1; possible D gene TRBD2, 6 bases. CDR1 and CDR2 (germline): SGHRS, YFSETQ. This CDR3 is 16 amino acids long. The CDR3 is CASSRDLRSSYNEQFL. The CDR3 DNA is TGCGCTAGCAGCCGGGACTTGCGGTCCTCCTACAATGAGCAGTTCTTA.

To note about this clonotype: Its ends do not fully match the called genes, so a read error is possible. The V gene is TRBV11-2, the J gene TRBJ2-7, with D hard to call. CDR3 size: 14 residues. Per the germline V gene, CDR1 is SGHAT and CDR2 is FQNNGV. The CDR3 protein is CASNLTDTAYEQYF. The CDR3 DNA reads as TGTGCCAGCAACTTAACTGACACTGCCTATGAACAGTACTTC. Together with reference TRBV11-2 and TRBJ2-7, the CDR3 gives the full variable domain: EAGVAQSPRYKIIEKRQSVAFWCNPISGHATLYWYQQILGQGPKLLIQFQNNGVVDDSQLPKDRFSAERLKGVDSTLKIQPAKLEDSAVYLCASNLTDTAYEQYFGPGTRLTVT.

V and J are TRBV24-1 and TRBJ2-5; the match to TRBD2 covers 7 bases. CDR3 size: 15 residues. The trim removed 11 bases at V and 4 bases at J, leaving 15 bases unmatched. CDR1 is KGHDR and CDR2 is SFDVKD in the germline V gene. CDR3 DNA sequence: TGTGCCATCAGCGAAGGGACTAACCCTCGAGAGACCCAGTACTTC. It specifies CAISEGTNPRETQYF.

The chain recombines TRBV20-1 with TRBJ2-2, with D perhaps TRBD2 (6 bases). The CDR3 is made up of 13 amino acids. Germline V lookup: CDR1 DFQATT, CDR2 SNEGSKA (reference sequence). V was shortened by 6 bases and J by 3 bases, with 11 bases between the two germline ends. CDR3 in amino acids: CSADIADTGELFF. In nucleotides, the CDR3 is TGCAGTGCCGACATAGCGGACACCGGGGAGCTGTTTTTT.